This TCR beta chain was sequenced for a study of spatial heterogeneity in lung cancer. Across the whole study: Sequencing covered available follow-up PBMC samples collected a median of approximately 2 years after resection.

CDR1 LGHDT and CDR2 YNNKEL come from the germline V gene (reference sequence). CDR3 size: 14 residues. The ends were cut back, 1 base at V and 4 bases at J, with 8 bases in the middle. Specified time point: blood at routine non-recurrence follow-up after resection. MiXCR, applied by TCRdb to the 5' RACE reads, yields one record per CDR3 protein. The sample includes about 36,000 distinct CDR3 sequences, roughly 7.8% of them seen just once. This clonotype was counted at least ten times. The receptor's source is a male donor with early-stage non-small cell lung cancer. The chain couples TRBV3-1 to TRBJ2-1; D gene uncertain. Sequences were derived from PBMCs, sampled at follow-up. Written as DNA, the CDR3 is TGTGCCAGCAGCCAAGGTATGGGATACAATGAGCAGTTCTTC. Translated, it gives CASSQGMGYNEQFF.